This TCR beta chain was captured in a study of shared clonotypes between healthy human individuals. On the study more broadly: A donor's plate count was three for CD4 naive and three for CD4 memory; CD8 naive had two and CD8 memory one.

A note on this clone: Its antigen is currently unknown.

The sorted-subset replicate PCRs were given around 200 ng DNA, which is tens of thousands of T cell genomes. Some clones are missing from TCRdb's copy, which holds only in-frame ones; the method was immunoSEQ multiplex PCR. This table has a few million clones, just over 90% appearing once. Caucasian adults residing in Nashville, Tennessee made up all the donors. Overall study results and limits: Against clonotypes common to all four donors, non-shared ones had lower generation probabilities.

Trimming shortened V by 4 bases and J by 6 bases, and 16 bases separated the two germline ends. The germline V gene encodes CDR1 MGHRA and CDR2 YSYEKL. This CDR3 has 15 amino acids. This chain links TRBV4-1 with TRBJ2-1; possibly TRBD2 for D (5 bases). The origin of this receptor is a man aged 18 to 29 in good health. Some clones in this sample may be carry-over from other donors' samples. Source material: naive CD4+ T cells from PBMCs. Specified subset: CD45RA+ positively selected. The CDR3 reads CASSPRLLGPNEQFF. CDR3 bases: TGCGCCAGCAGCCCACGACTACTAGGTCCCAATGAGCAGTTCTTC.